This T cell receptor (beta chain) was identified in a study of blood T cells in healthy people across ages. Turning to the study itself: Roughly one uniquely barcoded beta molecule per two T cells was captured.

The second PCR ran 7 to 11 cycles with a sample-barcoded 5' primer and J-beta primers. From each sample, at least 2.5 million paired-end reads containing CDR3 were obtained. Each CDR3 protein gets one entry after TCRdb re-called the 5' RACE reads with MiXCR. The sample consists of around 850,000 distinct CDR3 sequences, about 34% of them appearing once. The study drew donors from healthy Caucasian individuals in Russia aged roughly 6 to 100. Isolation yielded PBMCs, at least 7 million per sample, in every case. V lost 5 bases, J lost 2 bases, and 7 bases lay in between. The CDR3 covers 13 residues. Germline CDR1 SGHTA, CDR2 FQGTGA.

The clonotype was recovered from a man aged 18 to 29 in good health. The material sequenced was blood. The chain has TRBV7-3 and TRBJ1-5, with D uncertain. The CDR3 loop reads CASSRHGNQPQHF. The CDR3 DNA sequence: TGTGCCAGCAGCCGACACGGCAATCAGCCCCAGCATTTT.